The 20 T cell receptor beta chains presented below share a single source sample, sequenced in a study of tumor-infiltrating lymphocytes in primary liver carcinoma. From roughly 21-30 mg of unsorted bulk tissue, DNA and RNA were co-extracted together. The template, 450 to 650 ng total RNA, yielded TCR beta cDNA made with a constant-region primer. Three rounds of nested multiplex PCR with slightly modified ARM-PCR produced TCR beta libraries. Two initial PCR rounds of about 9 cycles each paired TRBV1-TRBV30 forward primers with a C-beta reverse primer. Each CDR3 protein gets one entry after TCRdb re-called the multiplex PCR reads with MiXCR. This sample carries around 70,000 distinct CDR3 sequences, roughly three quarters of them seen once, and the ten largest clones take about 27%. The sample was liver tumor tissue from sampling region 4. Noted subset: tumor region T4, right-lateral pole. Receptor source: a middle-aged man with primary liver carcinoma and hepatitis B virus infection.

A note on this clonotype: This CDR3 is missing its conserved last phenylalanine or tryptophan, likely due to a read error. The chain employs TRBV7-9 and TRBJ2-2; the D gene is possibly TRBD1 (6 bases). Germline lookup yields CDR1 SEHNR and CDR2 FQNEAQ (reference sequence). There are 14 residues in the CDR3. The CDR3 loop is CAISLGTNTGELFL. Here the CDR3 DNA reads TGTGCCATCAGCTTAGGGACAAACACCGGGGAGCTGTTTTTG.

In regard to this clonotype: Sequence at one end of the junction differs from germline and may be a read error. The chain links TRBV11-2 to TRBJ2-5; maybe TRBD2 (6 bases). The germline V gene encodes CDR1 SGHAT and CDR2 FQNNGV. The CDR3 has 16 amino acids. This CDR3 is CARRSRDSAHRETQFF. Written as DNA, the CDR3 is TGTGCCAGAAGATCCCGGGACTCGGCCCACCGAGAGACCCAGTTTTTC.

The chain employs TRBV5-5 and TRBJ1-2; D call uncertain. Deletions cut 0 bases from V and 10 bases from J, with 16 bases between. CDR3 length equals 14 residues. Germline loops: CDR1 SGHKS, CDR2 YYEKEE (reference sequence). The CDR3 reads CASSLEGANCDYTF. The CDR3 DNA reads TGTGCCAGCAGCTTGGAAGGCGCTAACTGTGACTACACCTTC.

On this clonotype: The germline gene is not matched at one end of the junction; a read error may be the cause. V is TRBV29-1 and J is TRBJ2-1; 9 bases line up with TRBD2. CDR3 length equals 19 residues. Germline V CDR1 and CDR2: SQVTM, ANQGSEA. Here the CDR3 DNA reads TGCAGCGTTGAGGGAGGAGTCCGGCCAGCGGGAGGTCTCTACAATAAGCAGTTCTTC. Its translation: CSVEGGVRPAGGLYNKQFF.

Concerning this clonotype itself: A much larger clone differs by one base, so this may be a read error. This chain links TRBV5-1 with TRBJ2-1, with a tentative D call TRBD2 (6 bases). The germline CDR1 and CDR2 sequences are SGHRS and YFSETQ. The CDR3 contains 16 residues. The CDR3 sequence is CTSSLAGPREVNEQFF. CDR3 nucleotides: TGCACCAGCAGCTTGGCCGGTCCGAGGGAGGTGAATGAGCAGTTCTTC.

A word on this clonotype: The junction and the germline gene differ at one end; a read error may be behind it. This rearrangement joins TRBV5-1 to TRBJ2-2; TRBD2 matches at 14 bases. Germline V gene sequence: CDR1 SGHRS, CDR2 YFSETQ. The CDR3 length is 18 residues. In DNA, the CDR3 is TGCGCCAGCAGCTTTGGGACTAGCGGGAGTATAAACACCAGGGAGCTGTTTTTT. Its translation is CASSFGTSGSINTRELFF.

This clonotype was counted many times. V is TRBV7-9 and J is TRBJ1-3; TRBD1 matches 8 bases. J lost 0 bases, V lost 6 bases, and 4 bases had no gene match. The CDR3 runs to 15 residues. Germline CDR1 reads SEHNR; CDR2 reads FQNEAQ (reference sequence). The CDR3 loop reads CASSPTGGSGNTIYF. For the CDR3, the DNA is TGTGCCAGCAGTCCTACAGGGGGCTCTGGAAACACCATATATTTT.

This chain joins TRBV4-1 and TRBJ2-7; D perhaps matches TRBD1 (6 bases). V shed 4 bases and J shed 10 bases, with 26 bases lying between them. The CDR3 sequence is 16 residues long. The germline V gene has CDR1 MGHRA and CDR2 YSYEKL. The chain's CDR3 is CASSPSNDRPPREQYF. The CDR3 DNA follows: TGCGCCAGCAGCCCATCAAACGACAGGCCTCCGAGGGAACAGTACTTC.

For this clonotype: Germline and junction disagree at one end, which may indicate a read error. This rearrangement joins TRBV5-5 to TRBJ1-6; D not resolved. This CDR3 has 13 amino acids. Per the germline V gene, CDR1 is SGHKS and CDR2 is YYEKEE (reference sequence). The CDR3 sequence is CASSPGPGSPPHF. The CDR3 bases are TGTGCCAGCAGCCCCGGACCTGGTTCACCCCCCCACTTT. Full variable domain (remainder filled in from reference TRBV5-5 and TRBJ1-6): DAGVTQSPTHLIKTRGQQVTLRCSPISGHKSVSWYQQVLGQGPQFIFQYYEKEERGRGNFPDRFSARQFPNYSSELNVNALLLGDSALYLCASSPGPGSPPHFGNGTRLTVT.

In the case of this clonotype: The junction does not match germline at one end; this may be a read error. The V call is TRBV6-6, the J call TRBJ2-2; possible D gene TRBD2, 5 bases. This CDR3 contains 13 residues. CDR1 and CDR2 from the germline V gene are MNHNY and SVGAGI (reference sequence). CDR3 sequence (DNA): TGTGCCAGCAGTTTGGCCAACACCGGGGAGTTGCTTTTT. Encoded protein: CASSLANTGELLF.

This chain joins TRBV6-1 and TRBJ2-7; D may be TRBD1 or TRBD2 (5 bases each). This CDR3 is 15 amino acids long. Germline V gene sequence: CDR1 MNHNS, CDR2 SASEGT. V shed 10 bases and J shed 6 bases, with 25 bases lying between them. CDR3 region: CANSDSAGTASEQYF. DNA of the CDR3: TGTGCCAACAGCGATAGTGCAGGGACCGCTTCCGAGCAGTACTTC.

Details on this clonotype: At one end, the junction sequence differs from germline, possibly due to a read error. The rearrangement joins TRBV5-1 to TRBJ2-1; D may be TRBD1 or TRBD2 (5 bases each). In germline, CDR1 is SGHRS, CDR2 YFSETQ. The length of the CDR3 is 16 residues. In DNA, the CDR3 is TGCGCCAGCAGCTTAATGGGGACGGGGATGTACAATGAACAGTTCTTC. It specifies CASSLMGTGMYNEQFF. The whole variable domain, remainder taken from reference TRBV5-1 and TRBJ2-1, is KAGVTQTPRYLIKTRGQQVTLSCSPISGHRSVSWYQQTPGQGLQFLFEYFSETQRNKGNFPGRFSGRQFSNSRSEMNVSTLELGDSALYLCASSLMGTGMYNEQFFGPGTRLTVL.

Turning to this clonotype: At one boundary the junction diverges from the germline segment, which might be a read error. The chain employs TRBV14 and TRBJ2-1; no firm D call. CDR1 is SGHDN, CDR2 FVKESK, per germline. The CDR3 has 12 residues. DNA of the CDR3: TGTGCCATCAGCCAAACGAGGAATGAGCAGTTCTTC. The encoded protein is CAISQTRNEQFF.

For this clonotype: A much larger clonotype is one base distant, so this may be a read error. The chain employs TRBV28 and TRBJ2-1, with 8 bases lining up with TRBD2. CDR3 length: 17 amino acids. J lost 6 bases, V lost 4 bases, and 14 bases had no gene match. Per germline, CDR1 MDHEN and CDR2 SYDVKM. In DNA, the CDR3 is TGTGCCAGCAGTTCCAACGGGGCTAGCGGGCTCTTCAATGAGCAGTTCTTC. It specifies CASSSNGASGLFNEQFF.

This clonotype was seen ten or more times. The genes are TRBV30 and TRBJ2-2, with 7 bases aligning to TRBD2. This CDR3 spans 15 amino acids. The trim removed 0 bases at V and 5 bases at J, leaving 6 bases unmatched. Per the germline V gene, CDR1 is GTSNPN and CDR2 is SVGIG (reference sequence). The DNA of the CDR3 is TGTGCCTGGAGTGTACTGGGAGGGCAAACCGGGGAGCTGTTTTTT. Translation: CAWSVLGGQTGELFF.

With regard to this clonotype: One end of the junction varies from germline; a read error may be responsible. The V call is TRBV5-4, the J call TRBJ2-5; 9 bases agree with TRBD2. The CDR3 is 15 residues long. CDR1 SGHNT and CDR2 YYREEE come from the germline V gene (reference sequence). The CDR3 spells CASSSARGRGETQYF. In DNA form, the CDR3 reads TGTGCGAGCAGCTCGGCTCGCGGGAGGGGAGAGACCCAGTACTTC.

The chain links TRBV20-1 to TRBJ2-7, with D possibly TRBD2 on 6 matching bases. This CDR3 spans 13 amino acids. The germline gives CDR1 DFQATT, CDR2 SNEGSKA (reference sequence). Deletions cut 2 bases from V and 3 bases from J, with 11 bases between. CDR3 DNA: TGCAGTGCTAGATTCGGGAGTAACTACGAGCAGTACTTC. Translated, it gives CSARFGSNYEQYF.

This chain links TRBV11-3 with TRBJ2-3; a possible D gene is TRBD2 (6 bases). The germline V and J ends were trimmed by 10 bases and 0 bases, with 23 bases remaining between them. The CDR3 length is 17 residues. Germline lookup yields CDR1 SGHNT and CDR2 YENEEA. The DNA of the CDR3 is TGTGCCACCGGCTTAGGGGTAACTAGCAGGAGCACAGATACGCAGTATTTT. This sequence encodes CATGLGVTSRSTDTQYF.

Of note for this clonotype: The junction departs from the called germline gene at one end, perhaps through a read error. The V call is TRBV6-1, the J call TRBJ2-1; TRBD2 is a possible D gene (6 bases). This CDR3 is 13 amino acids long. Per germline, CDR1 MNHNS and CDR2 SASEGT. The CDR3 region is CASNAGLRTEQFF. As DNA, the CDR3 is TGTGCCAGCAATGCTGGACTACGGACGGAGCAATTCTTC.

Comments on this clonotype: A much bigger clone sits one base away, suggesting this may be a read error. The chain combines TRBV5-1 with TRBJ1-1; TRBD1 matches 7 bases. Germline V gene data show CDR1 as SGHRS and CDR2 as YFSETQ. The CDR3 extends over 16 amino acids. In nucleotides, the CDR3 is TGCGTCAGCAGCTTAGGGGGCGGTCATATGAACACTGAAGCTTTCTTT. Protein: CVSSLGGGHMNTEAFF.